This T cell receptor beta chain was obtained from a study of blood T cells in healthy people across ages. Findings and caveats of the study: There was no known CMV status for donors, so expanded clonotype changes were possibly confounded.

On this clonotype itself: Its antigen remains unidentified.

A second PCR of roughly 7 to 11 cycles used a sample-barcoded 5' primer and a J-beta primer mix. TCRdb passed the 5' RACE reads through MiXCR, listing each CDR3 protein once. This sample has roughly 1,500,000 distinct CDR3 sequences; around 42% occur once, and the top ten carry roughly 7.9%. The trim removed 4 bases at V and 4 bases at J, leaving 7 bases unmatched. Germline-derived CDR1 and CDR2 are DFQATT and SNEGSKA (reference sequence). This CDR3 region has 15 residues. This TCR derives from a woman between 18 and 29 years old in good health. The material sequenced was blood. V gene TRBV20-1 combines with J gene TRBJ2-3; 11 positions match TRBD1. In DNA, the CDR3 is TGCAGTGCTATGGGGAGGACAGGGGGCCCAGATACGCAGTATTTT. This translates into CSAMGRTGGPDTQYF.